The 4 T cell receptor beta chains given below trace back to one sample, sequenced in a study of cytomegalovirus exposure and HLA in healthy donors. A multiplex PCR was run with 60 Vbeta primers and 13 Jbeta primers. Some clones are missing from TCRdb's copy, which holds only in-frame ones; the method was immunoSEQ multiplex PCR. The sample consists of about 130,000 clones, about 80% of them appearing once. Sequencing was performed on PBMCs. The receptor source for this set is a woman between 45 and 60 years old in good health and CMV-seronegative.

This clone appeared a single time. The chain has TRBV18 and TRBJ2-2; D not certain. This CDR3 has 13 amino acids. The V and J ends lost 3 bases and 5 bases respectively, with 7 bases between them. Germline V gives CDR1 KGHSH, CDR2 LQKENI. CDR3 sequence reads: CASSPGVTGELFF. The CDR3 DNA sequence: TGTGCCAGCTCACCGGGCGTGACCGGGGAGCTGTTTTTT.

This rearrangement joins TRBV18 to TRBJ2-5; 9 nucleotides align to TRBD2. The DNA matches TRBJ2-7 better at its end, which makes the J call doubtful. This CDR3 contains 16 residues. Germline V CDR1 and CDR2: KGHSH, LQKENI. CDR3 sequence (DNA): TGTGCCAGCTCACCTCTGACTAGCGGCGACTCCTACGAGCAGTACTTC. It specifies CASSPLTSGDSYEQYF.

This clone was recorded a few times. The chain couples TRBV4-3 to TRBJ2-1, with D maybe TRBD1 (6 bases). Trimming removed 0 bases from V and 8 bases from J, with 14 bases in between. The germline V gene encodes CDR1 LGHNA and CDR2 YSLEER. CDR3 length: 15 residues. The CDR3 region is CASSQEQGLLDEQFF. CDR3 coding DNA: TGCGCCAGCAGCCAAGAACAGGGTCTCTTGGATGAGCAGTTCTTC.

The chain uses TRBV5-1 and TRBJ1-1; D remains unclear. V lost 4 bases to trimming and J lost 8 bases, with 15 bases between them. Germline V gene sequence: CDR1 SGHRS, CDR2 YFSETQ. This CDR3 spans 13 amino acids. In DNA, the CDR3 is TGCGCCAGCAGCCCACCCGCAGCCGGGGAAGCTTTCTTT. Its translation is CASSPPAAGEAFF. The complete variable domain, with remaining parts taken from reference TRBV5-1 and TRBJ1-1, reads KAGVTQTPRYLIKTRGQQVTLSCSPISGHRSVSWYQQTPGQGLQFLFEYFSETQRNKGNFPGRFSGRQFSNSRSEMNVSTLELGDSALYLCASSPPAAGEAFFGQGTRLTVV.